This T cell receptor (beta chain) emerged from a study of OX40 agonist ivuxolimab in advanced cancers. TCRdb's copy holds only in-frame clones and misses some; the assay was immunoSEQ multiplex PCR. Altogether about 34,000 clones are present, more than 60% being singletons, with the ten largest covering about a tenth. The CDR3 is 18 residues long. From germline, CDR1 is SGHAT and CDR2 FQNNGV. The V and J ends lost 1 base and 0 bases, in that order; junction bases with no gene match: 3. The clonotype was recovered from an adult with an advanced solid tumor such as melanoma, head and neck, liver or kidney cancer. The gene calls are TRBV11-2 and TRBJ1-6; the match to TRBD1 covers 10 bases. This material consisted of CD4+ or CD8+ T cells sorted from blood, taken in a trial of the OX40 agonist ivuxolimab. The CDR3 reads CASSLGQGASSYNSPLHF. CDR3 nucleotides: TGTGCCAGCAGCTTAGGACAGGGGGCAAGCTCCTATAATTCACCCCTCCACTTT.